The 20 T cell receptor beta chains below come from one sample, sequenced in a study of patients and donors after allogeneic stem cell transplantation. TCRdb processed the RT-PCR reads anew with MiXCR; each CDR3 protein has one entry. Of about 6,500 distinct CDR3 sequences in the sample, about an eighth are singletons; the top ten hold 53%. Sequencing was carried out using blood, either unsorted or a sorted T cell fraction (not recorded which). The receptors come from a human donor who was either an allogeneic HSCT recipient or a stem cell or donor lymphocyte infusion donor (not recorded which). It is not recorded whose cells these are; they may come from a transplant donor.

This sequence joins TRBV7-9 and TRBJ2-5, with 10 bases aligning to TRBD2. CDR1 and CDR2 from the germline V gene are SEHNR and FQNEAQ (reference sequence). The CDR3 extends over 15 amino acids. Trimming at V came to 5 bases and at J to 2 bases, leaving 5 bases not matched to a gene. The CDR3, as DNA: TGTGCCAGCAGCGGACTAGCGGAGACTCAAGAGACCCAGTACTTC. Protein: CASSGLAETQETQYF.

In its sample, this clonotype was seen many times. The CDR3 spells CASSLGDGNTEAFF. The CDR3 DNA reads TGTGCCAGCAGCCTAGGAGACGGGAACACTGAAGCTTTCTTT. The rearrangement uses TRBV7-9 and TRBJ1-1; no clear D gene. CDR1 SEHNR and CDR2 FQNEAQ come from the germline V gene (reference sequence). V was cut by 5 bases and J by 1 base, with 11 bases left in between. The CDR3 is 14 residues long.

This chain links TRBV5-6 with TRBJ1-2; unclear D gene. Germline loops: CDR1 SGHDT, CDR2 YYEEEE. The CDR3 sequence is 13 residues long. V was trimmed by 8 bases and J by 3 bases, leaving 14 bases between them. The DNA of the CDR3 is TGTGCCAGTAGGGCTCGGGAGGACTATGGCTACACCTTC. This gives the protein CASRAREDYGYTF.

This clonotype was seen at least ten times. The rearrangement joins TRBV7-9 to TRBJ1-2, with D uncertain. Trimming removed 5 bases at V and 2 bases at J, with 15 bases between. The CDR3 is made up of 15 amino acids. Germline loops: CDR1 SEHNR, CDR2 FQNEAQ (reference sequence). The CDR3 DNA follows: TGTGCCAGCAGCACAGACCCGGTTGAGAACTATGGCTACACCTTC. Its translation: CASSTDPVENYGYTF.

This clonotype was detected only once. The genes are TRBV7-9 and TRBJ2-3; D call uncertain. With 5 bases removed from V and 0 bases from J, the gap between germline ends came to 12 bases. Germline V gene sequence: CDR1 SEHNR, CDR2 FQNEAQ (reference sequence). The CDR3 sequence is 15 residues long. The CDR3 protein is CASSPPTFSTDTQYF. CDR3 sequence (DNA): TGTGCCAGCAGCCCCCCCACTTTTAGCACAGATACGCAGTATTTT.

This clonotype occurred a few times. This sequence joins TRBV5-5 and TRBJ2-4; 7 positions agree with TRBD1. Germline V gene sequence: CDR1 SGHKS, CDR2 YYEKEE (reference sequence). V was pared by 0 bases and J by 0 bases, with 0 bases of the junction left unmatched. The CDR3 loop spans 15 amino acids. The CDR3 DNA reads TGTGCCAGCAGCTTGGGACAGGGAGCCAAAAACATTCAGTACTTC. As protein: CASSLGQGAKNIQYF.

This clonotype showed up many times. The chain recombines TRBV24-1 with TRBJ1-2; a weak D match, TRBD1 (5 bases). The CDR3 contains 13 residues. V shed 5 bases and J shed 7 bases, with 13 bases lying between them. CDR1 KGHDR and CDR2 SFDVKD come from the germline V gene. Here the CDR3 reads CATSGTLGTGYTF. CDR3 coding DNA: TGTGCCACCAGTGGGACCCTGGGGACTGGCTACACCTTC.

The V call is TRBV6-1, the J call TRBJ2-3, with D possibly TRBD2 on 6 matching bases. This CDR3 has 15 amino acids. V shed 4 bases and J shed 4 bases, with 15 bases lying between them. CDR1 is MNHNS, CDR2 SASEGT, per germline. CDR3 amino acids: CASSGTTSRADTQYF. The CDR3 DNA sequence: TGTGCCAGCAGTGGGACTACCAGTCGGGCAGATACGCAGTATTTT.

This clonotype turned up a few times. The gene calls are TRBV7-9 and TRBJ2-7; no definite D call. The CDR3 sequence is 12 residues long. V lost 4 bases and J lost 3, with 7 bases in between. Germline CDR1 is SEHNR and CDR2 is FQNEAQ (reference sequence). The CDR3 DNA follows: TGTGCCAGCAGCTCGCAAGACTACGAGCAGTACTTC. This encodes CASSSQDYEQYF.

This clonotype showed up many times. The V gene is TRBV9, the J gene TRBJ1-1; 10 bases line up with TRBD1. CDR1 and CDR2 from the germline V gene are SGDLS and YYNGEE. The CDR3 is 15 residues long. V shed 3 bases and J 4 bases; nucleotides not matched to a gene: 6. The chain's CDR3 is CASSDRQGASTEAFF. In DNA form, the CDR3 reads TGTGCCAGCAGCGACCGACAGGGGGCGAGCACTGAAGCTTTCTTT.

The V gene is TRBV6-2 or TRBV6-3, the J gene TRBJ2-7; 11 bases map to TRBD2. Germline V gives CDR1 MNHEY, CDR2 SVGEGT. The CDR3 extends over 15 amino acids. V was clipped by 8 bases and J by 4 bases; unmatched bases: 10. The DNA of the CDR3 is TGTGCCAGCTCTAGGGCCGGGACTAGCGGTTACGAGCAGTACTTC. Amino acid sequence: CASSRAGTSGYEQYF.

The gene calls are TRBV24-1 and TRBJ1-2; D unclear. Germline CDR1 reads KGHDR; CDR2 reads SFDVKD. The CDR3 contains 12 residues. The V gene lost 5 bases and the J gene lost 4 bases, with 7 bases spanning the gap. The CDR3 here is CATSVSSYGYTF. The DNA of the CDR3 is TGTGCCACCAGTGTGTCTAGCTATGGCTACACCTTC.

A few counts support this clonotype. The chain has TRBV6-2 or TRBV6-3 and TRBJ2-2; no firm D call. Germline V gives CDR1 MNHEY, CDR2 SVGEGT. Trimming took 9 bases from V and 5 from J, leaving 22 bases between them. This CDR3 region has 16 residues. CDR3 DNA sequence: TGTGCCAGTCAACCTTACGATACGACGGCTACCGGGGAGCTGTTTTTT. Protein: CASQPYDTTATGELFF.

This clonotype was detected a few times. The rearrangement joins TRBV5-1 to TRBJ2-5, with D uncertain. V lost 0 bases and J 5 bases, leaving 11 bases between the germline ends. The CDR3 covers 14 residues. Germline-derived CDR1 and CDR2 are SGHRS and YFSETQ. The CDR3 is CASSLAGLGETQYF. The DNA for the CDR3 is TGCGCCAGCAGCTTGGCGGGTCTGGGGGAGACCCAGTACTTC.

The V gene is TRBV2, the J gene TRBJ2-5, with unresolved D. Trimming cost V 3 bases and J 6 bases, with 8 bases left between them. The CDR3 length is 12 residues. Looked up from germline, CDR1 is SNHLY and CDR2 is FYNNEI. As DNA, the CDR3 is TGTGCCAGCAGTGAGGCTGCCAAGACCCAGTACTTC. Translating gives CASSEAAKTQYF.

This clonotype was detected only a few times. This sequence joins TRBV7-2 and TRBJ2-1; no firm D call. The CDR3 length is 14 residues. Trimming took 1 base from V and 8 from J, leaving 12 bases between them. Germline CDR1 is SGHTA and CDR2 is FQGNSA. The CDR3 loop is CASSLDGPTDEQFF. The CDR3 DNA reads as TGTGCCAGCAGCTTAGACGGGCCGACGGATGAGCAGTTCTTC.

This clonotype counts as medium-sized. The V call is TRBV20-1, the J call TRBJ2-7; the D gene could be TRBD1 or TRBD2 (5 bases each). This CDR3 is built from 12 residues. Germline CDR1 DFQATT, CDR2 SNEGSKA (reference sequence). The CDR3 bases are TGCAAGGGGAATAGCGTTCTCCATGAGCAGTACTTC. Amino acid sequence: CKGNSVLHEQYF.

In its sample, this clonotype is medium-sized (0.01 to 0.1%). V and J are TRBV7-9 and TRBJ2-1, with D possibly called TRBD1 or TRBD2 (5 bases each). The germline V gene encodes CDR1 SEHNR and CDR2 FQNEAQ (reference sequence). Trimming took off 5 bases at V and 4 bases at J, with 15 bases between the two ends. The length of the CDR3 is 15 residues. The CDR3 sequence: CASSGLPEGYNEQFF. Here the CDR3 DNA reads TGTGCCAGCAGCGGACTCCCAGAGGGGTACAATGAGCAGTTCTTC. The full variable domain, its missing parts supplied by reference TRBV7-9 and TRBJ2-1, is DTGVSQNPRHKITKRGQNVTFRCDPISEHNRLYWYRQTLGQGPEFLTYFQNEAQLEKSRLLSDRFSAERPKGSFSTLEIQRTEQGDSAMYLCASSGLPEGYNEQFFGPGTRLTVL.

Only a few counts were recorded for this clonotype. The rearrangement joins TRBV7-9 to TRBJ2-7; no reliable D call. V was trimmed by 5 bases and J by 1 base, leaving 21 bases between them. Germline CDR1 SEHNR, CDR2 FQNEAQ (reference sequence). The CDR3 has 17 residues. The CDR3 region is CASSPDFWGLTSYEQYF. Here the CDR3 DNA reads TGTGCCAGCAGCCCAGATTTTTGGGGTTTAACTTCCTACGAGCAGTACTTC.

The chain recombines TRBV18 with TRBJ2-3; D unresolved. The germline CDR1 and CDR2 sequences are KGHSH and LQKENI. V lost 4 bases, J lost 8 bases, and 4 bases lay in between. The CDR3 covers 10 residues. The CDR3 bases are TGTGCCAGCTCACAGGGTACGCAGTATTTT. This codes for CASSQGTQYF. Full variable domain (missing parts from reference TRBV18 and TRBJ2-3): NAGVMQNPRHLVRRRGQEARLRCSPMKGHSHVYWYRQLPEEGLKFMVYLQKENIIDESGMPKERFSAEFPKEGPSILRIQQVVRGDSAAYFCASSQGTQYFGPGTRLTVL.